The rows below give T cell receptor beta chains drawn from one sample of a study of T-cell memory formation after mild COVID-19. One entry per CDR3 protein, called by TCRdb with MiXCR from the 5' RACE reads. The sample has 310,000 or so distinct CDR3 sequences, about 15% seen once. The material sequenced was PBMCs or a T cell subset sorted from them (not recorded which). Receptors originate from a man aged 18 to 29 who had mild COVID-19 (a few samples of this study predate the infection). Cell type and time point are not known. Each CDR3 is given with its conserved first and last residue. The D gene is left open where the match is weak. Size is stated for part of the rows, as once, few or many counts, or as a class when the clone is expanded.

>TRBV20-1|NA|TRBJ1-2|many
TGCAGTGCTAGAGATTCCGGGGGCCTCGGCTACACCTTC
CSARDSGGLGYTF
>TRBV20-1|NA|TRBJ1-1|NA
TGCGGGAGCATTCTACTGAACACTGAAGCTTTCTTT
CGSILLNTEAFF
>TRBV20-1|NA|TRBJ1-5|few
TGCAGTGCACCGACCCGGGGTACGAGCAATCAGCCCCAGCATTTT
CSAPTRGTSNQPQHF
>TRBV29-1|NA|TRBJ2-3|NA
TGCAGCGTTGGTCCAGATACGCAGTATTTT
CSVGPDTQYF
>TRBV6-2/TRBV6-3|NA|TRBJ1-1|few
TGTGCCAGCAGGTCATTAGGCGGGAACACTGAAGCTTTCTTT
CASRSLGGNTEAFF
>TRBV6-2/TRBV6-3|NA|TRBJ1-5|few
TGTGCCAGCAGTTGGACGGAACATCAGCCCCAGCATTTT
CASSWTEHQPQHF
>TRBV2|TRBD2|TRBJ2-3|few
TGTGCCAGCAGGCGAGCGGGGGACCTCACAGATACGCAGTATTTT
CASRRAGDLTDTQYF
>TRBV12-3/TRBV12-4|NA|TRBJ2-5|NA
TGTGCCAGCAGTTTAGGGGGTGGGTGGCAAGAGACCCAGTACTTC
CASSLGGGWQETQYF
>TRBV6-5|NA|TRBJ1-6|few
TGTGCCAGCGGCCGGGCAGGGTCGCTCCCTGGGGGTTCACCCCTCCACTTT
CASGRAGSLPGGSPLHF
>TRBV12-3/TRBV12-4|NA|TRBJ2-7|NA
TGTGCCAGCAGCCCGAGGTACGGCGAGGATGAGCAGTACTTC
CASSPRYGEDEQYF
>TRBV5-1|TRBD1|TRBJ1-4|NA
TGCGCCAGCAGCTATAATCCAGCGCCTCAGGGGGATGAAAAACTGTTTTTT
CASSYNPAPQGDEKLFF
>TRBV24-1|NA|TRBJ2-2|NA
TGTGCCACCAGTGATCCGGGACAACACACCGGGGAGCTGTTTTTT
CATSDPGQHTGELFF
>TRBV20-1|NA|TRBJ2-1|few
TGCAGTGCTAGCTCTGATACGGGCAGGGCCTACAATGAGCAGTTCTTC
CSASSDTGRAYNEQFF
>TRBV2|NA|TRBJ1-1|NA
TGTGCCAGCAGTGAAGATGTGGGCATGAACACTGAAGCTTTCTTT
CASSEDVGMNTEAFF
>TRBV12-3/TRBV12-4|NA|TRBJ2-5|NA
TGTGCCAGCAGACGGGGACAAGGAGAGACCCAGTACTTC
CASRRGQGETQYF
>TRBV5-6|NA|TRBJ2-7|NA
TGTGCCAGCAGCTTGGTTGGGACGGGGGTTGTCGAGCAGTACTTC
CASSLVGTGVVEQYF
>TRBV5-1|TRBD1|TRBJ1-1|NA
TGCGCCAGCAGCTTACAGGGGGCGTCTGAAGCTTTCTTT
CASSLQGASEAFF
>TRBV7-9|NA|TRBJ2-1|NA
TGTGCCAGCAGCAGATGGCACAGGGAATCCTACAATGAGCAGTTCTTC
CASSRWHRESYNEQFF
>TRBV5-1|TRBD2|TRBJ2-5|NA
TGCGCCAGCGGTCGGACTAGCGGGGGGCTAGAGACCCAGTACTTC
CASGRTSGGLETQYF
>TRBV20-1|TRBD2|TRBJ2-3|NA
TGCAGTGCTAGAGAGGGAAGCGGGGGGGCGGATACGCAGTATTTT
CSAREGSGGADTQYF
>TRBV20-1|TRBD2|TRBJ2-5|NA
TGCAGTGCAAGACTAGCGGGGGGCCTGCAAGAGACCCAGTACTTC
CSARLAGGLQETQYF
>TRBV27|NA|TRBJ2-5|few
TGTGCCAGCAGTCCCCGCTCCATCCAGGGGCCTTTCCAAGAGACCCAGTACTTC
CASSPRSIQGPFQETQYF
>TRBV20-1|TRBD1|TRBJ1-6|many
TGCAGTGCTAGAGATGACAGGGAGGCTTCACCCCTCCACTTT
CSARDDREASPLHF
>TRBV20-1|NA|TRBJ2-5|NA
TGCAGTGCTAGAGGCCAAGAGACCCAGTACTTC
CSARGQETQYF
>TRBV7-2|NA|TRBJ1-2|NA
TGTGCCAGCAGCTTAAAACAGTTGGGGGACTATGGCTACACCTTC
CASSLKQLGDYGYTF
>TRBV29-1|TRBD1|TRBJ1-1|NA
TGCAGCGTGGGTGGGACAGGGACCACTGAAGCTTTCTTT
CSVGGTGTTEAFF
>TRBV29-1|TRBD1|TRBJ2-3|NA
TGCAGCGCTCCGGACAGGGGCGTGGGCGATACGCAGTATTTT
CSAPDRGVGDTQYF
>TRBV6-1|NA|TRBJ2-3|NA
TGTGCCAGCAGTGAGGGTATCGCAAATACGCAGTATTTT
CASSEGIANTQYF
>TRBV12-3/TRBV12-4|TRBD1|TRBJ1-2|many
TGTGCCAGCAGCTTGGGACAGGGCTATGGCTACACCTTC
CASSLGQGYGYTF
>TRBV4-3|NA|TRBJ2-3|NA
TGCGCCAGCAGCCCGGACAGCTCTTTCCGCACAGATACGCAGTATTTT
CASSPDSSFRTDTQYF
>TRBV27|NA|TRBJ1-5|NA
TGTGCCAGCAGTTTTTATCCGGGTCAAAGGAATCAGCCCCAGCATTTT
CASSFYPGQRNQPQHF
>TRBV6-6|TRBD1|TRBJ2-7|once
TGTGCCAGCAGTTACACGCTTTCGGGACAGATCTACGAGCAGTACTTC
CASSYTLSGQIYEQYF
>TRBV15|NA|TRBJ2-3|many
TGTGCCACCAGCGCTAGGAGCGGCCTCCGGGCAGATACGCAGTATTTT
CATSARSGLRADTQYF
>TRBV6-2/TRBV6-3|NA|TRBJ1-2|NA
TGTGCCAGCAGTTACAGAGAAAACTATGGCTACACCTTC
CASSYRENYGYTF
>TRBV20-1|NA|TRBJ1-4|few
TGCAGTGCCTCCTTGGGGGCGGCTAATGAAAAACTGTTTTTT
CSASLGAANEKLFF
>TRBV13|TRBD1|TRBJ1-1|NA
TGTGCCAGCAGCTGGGGACAGGGGGAAAGCACTGAAGCTTTCTTT
CASSWGQGESTEAFF
>TRBV5-1|NA|TRBJ1-6|few
TGCGCCAGCAGCTTGGAAACTGACAGTTCACCCCTCCACTTT
CASSLETDSSPLHF
>TRBV7-6|NA|TRBJ2-5|few
TGTGCCAGCAGCTTAGGTCCGGGCAGGAGTGTCCAAGAGACCCAGTACTTC
CASSLGPGRSVQETQYF
>TRBV5-1|NA|TRBJ1-5|NA
TGCGCCAGCAGCTTGGGACCGGCAGGGATAGAGGGCAATCAGCCCCAGCATTTT
CASSLGPAGIEGNQPQHF
>TRBV27|NA|TRBJ2-7|NA
TGTGCCAGCAGTTATGGGGGTTTATCCTACGAGCAGTACTTC
CASSYGGLSYEQYF
>TRBV9|NA|TRBJ2-7|NA
TGTGCCAGCAGCGTAGGGTCCCCCTCCTACGAGCAGTACTTC
CASSVGSPSYEQYF
>TRBV20-1|NA|TRBJ2-3|few
TGCAGTGCCCGGAGGCTAGCGAGGGCAGATACGCAGTATTTT
CSARRLARADTQYF
>TRBV29-1|NA|TRBJ2-1|few
TGCAGCGTTGCATCGGGCAAAAGGTCCTACAATGAGCAGTTCTTC
CSVASGKRSYNEQFF
>TRBV28|TRBD1|TRBJ2-5|once
TGTGCCACCGCTGCACAGGGGGGTTTGAGGGGAGAGACCCAGTACTTC
CATAAQGGLRGETQYF
>TRBV5-5|TRBD2|TRBJ2-3|NA
TGTGCCAGCACCCTAGCGGGGGGGGATACGCAGTATTTT
CASTLAGGDTQYF
>TRBV7-2|TRBD2|TRBJ2-3|few
TGTGCCAGCAGCTTACTAGCGGGGGGACCCACAGATACGCAGTATTTT
CASSLLAGGPTDTQYF
>TRBV20-1|NA|TRBJ2-3|few
TGCAGTACACAGGGGAGGGTGACAGATACGCAGTATTTT
CSTQGRVTDTQYF
>TRBV24-1|TRBD1|TRBJ1-5|NA
TGTGCCACCAGTGACCCCGGGACAGGGGAGCAGCCCCAGCATTTT
CATSDPGTGEQPQHF
>TRBV4-1|NA|TRBJ1-4|many
TGCGCCAGCAGAAATACAGGGAAGTTTGAAAAACTGTTTTTT
CASRNTGKFEKLFF
>TRBV5-1|NA|TRBJ1-4|few
TGCGCCAGCAGCTTGGAGGATGCAACTAATGAAAAACTGTTTTTT
CASSLEDATNEKLFF
>TRBV20-1|NA|TRBJ2-1|NA
TGCAGTGCTCGTGACACCGCCTCCTACAATGAGCAGTTCTTC
CSARDTASYNEQFF
>TRBV10-3|NA|TRBJ1-1|NA
TGTGCCATCAGCAGGGACGGGGCAACTGAAGCTTTCTTT
CAISRDGATEAFF
>TRBV6-6|NA|TRBJ1-3|NA
TGTGCCTCTGAGGGCCAGGGGAGCTCTGGAAACACCATATATTTT
CASEGQGSSGNTIYF
>TRBV5-1|NA|TRBJ2-5|few
TGCGCCAGCAGCCCCAACCCCGCGGGGGCACGGGAGACCCAGTACTTC
CASSPNPAGARETQYF
>TRBV11-2|TRBD1|TRBJ2-2|many
TGTGCCAGCAGGGCCGGGACAGGGAACACCGGGGAGCTGTTTTTT
CASRAGTGNTGELFF
>TRBV20-1|NA|TRBJ1-1|once
TGCAGTGCTAGAGAGGACTCGAACACTGAAGCTTTCTTT
CSAREDSNTEAFF
>TRBV4-3|TRBD2|TRBJ2-1|NA
TGCGCCAGCAGCCAAGATTGGGTCAGGCTAGCGGGGGGGCTATGGAATGAGCAGTTCTTC
CASSQDWVRLAGGLWNEQFF
>TRBV11-2|TRBD1|TRBJ1-2|NA
TGTGCCAGCAGCTTAGCGGGGACAGCCGCTAACTATGGCTACACCTTC
CASSLAGTAANYGYTF
>TRBV3-1|NA|TRBJ2-3|NA
TGTGCCAGCAGCCTCCCCTCTGGGGCAGATACGCAGTATTTT
CASSLPSGADTQYF
>TRBV15|NA|TRBJ2-3|few
TGTGCCACCAGCAGGATACAGGGCGGAGATACGCAGTATTTT
CATSRIQGGDTQYF